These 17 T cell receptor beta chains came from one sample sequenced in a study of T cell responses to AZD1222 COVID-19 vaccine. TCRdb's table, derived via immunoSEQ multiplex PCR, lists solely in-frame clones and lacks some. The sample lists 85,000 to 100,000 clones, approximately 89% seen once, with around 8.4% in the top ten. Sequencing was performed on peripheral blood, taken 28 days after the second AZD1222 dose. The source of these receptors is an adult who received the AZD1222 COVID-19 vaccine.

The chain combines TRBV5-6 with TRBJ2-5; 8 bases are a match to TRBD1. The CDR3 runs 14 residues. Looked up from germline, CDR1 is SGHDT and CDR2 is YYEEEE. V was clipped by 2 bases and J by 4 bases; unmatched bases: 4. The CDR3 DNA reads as TGTGCCAGCAGCTTTCTACAGGGGGGAGAGACCCAGTACTTC. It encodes CASSFLQGGETQYF.

The chain's CDR3 is CASSLERRFTANEKLFF. CDR3 in DNA: TGTGCCAGCAGCCTGGAACGTCGGTTCACGGCTAATGAAAAACTGTTTTTT. The chain has TRBV28 and TRBJ1-4; D uncertain. Germline CDR1 is MDHEN and CDR2 is SYDVKM. The CDR3 is 17 residues long. V lost 6 bases to trimming and J lost 3 bases, with 20 bases between them.

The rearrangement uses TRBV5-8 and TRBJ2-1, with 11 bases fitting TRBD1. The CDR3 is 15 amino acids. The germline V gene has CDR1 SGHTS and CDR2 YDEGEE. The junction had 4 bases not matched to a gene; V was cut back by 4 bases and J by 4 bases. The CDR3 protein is CASSRDRGGYNEQFF. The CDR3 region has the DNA TGTGCCAGCAGCCGGGACAGGGGGGGATACAATGAGCAGTTCTTC.

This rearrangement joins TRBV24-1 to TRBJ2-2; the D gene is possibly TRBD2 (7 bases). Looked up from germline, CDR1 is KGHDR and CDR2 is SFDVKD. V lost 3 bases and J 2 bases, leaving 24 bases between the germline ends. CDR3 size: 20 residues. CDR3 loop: CATSDPRGLSGGGNTGELFF. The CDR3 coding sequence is TGTGCCACCAGTGATCCACGGGGGCTATCTGGCGGGGGTAACACCGGGGAGCTGTTTTTT.

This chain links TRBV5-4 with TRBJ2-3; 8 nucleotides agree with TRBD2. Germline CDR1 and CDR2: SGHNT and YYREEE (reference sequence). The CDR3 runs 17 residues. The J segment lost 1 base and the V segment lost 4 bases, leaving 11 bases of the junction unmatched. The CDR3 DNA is TGTGCCAGCAGCCGGACAGCTCGGCGGGAGGGCACAGATACGCAGTATTTT. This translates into CASSRTARREGTDTQYF.

The CDR3 spells CASSTAGFVGYTF. In DNA, the CDR3 is TGTGCCAGCAGTACCGCAGGGTTTGTGGGCTACACCTTC. The chain has TRBV6-6 and TRBJ1-2; weak D call: TRBD1 (5 bases). Germline loops: CDR1 MNHNY, CDR2 SVGAGI (reference sequence). CDR3 size: 13 residues. Trimming removed 5 bases from V and 8 bases from J, with 15 bases in between.

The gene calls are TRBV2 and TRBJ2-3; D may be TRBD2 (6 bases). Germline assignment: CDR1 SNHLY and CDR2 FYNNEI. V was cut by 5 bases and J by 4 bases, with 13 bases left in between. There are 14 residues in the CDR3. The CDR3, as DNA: TGTGCCAGCAGTAATGGACTACCTCCAGATACGCAGTATTTT. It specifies CASSNGLPPDTQYF.

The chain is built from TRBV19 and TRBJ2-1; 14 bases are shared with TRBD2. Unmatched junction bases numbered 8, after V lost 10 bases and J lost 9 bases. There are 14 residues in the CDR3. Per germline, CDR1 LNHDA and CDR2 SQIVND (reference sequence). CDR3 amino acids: CATKGLAGVVEQFF. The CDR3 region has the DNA TGTGCCACCAAGGGACTAGCGGGAGTAGTTGAGCAGTTCTTC.

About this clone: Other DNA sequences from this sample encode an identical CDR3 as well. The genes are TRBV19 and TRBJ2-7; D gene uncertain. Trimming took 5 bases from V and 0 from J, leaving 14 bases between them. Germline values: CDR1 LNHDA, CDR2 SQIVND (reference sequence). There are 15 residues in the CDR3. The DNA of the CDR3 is TGTGCCAGTAGTTTCGCTCCCCAAACCTCCTACGAGCAGTACTTC. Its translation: CASSFAPQTSYEQYF.

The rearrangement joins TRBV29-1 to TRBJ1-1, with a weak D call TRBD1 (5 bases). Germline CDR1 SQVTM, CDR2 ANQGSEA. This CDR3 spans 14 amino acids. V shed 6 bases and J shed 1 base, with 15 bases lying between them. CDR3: CSVKRGRGNTEAFF. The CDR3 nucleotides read TGCAGCGTGAAACGGGGCCGGGGGAACACTGAAGCTTTCTTT.

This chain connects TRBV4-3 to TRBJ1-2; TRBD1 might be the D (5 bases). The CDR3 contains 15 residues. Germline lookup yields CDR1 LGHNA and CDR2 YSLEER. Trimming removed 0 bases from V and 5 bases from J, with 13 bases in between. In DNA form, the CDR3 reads TGCGCCAGCAGCCAAGAGCTGGGCAGGGTGTATGGCTACACCTTC. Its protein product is CASSQELGRVYGYTF.

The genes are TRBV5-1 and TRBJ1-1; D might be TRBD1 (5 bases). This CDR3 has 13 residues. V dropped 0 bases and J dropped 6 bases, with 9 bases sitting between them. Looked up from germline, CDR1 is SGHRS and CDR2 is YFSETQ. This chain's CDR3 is CASSLARGPEAFF. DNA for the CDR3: TGCGCCAGCAGCTTGGCAAGGGGCCCTGAAGCTTTCTTT. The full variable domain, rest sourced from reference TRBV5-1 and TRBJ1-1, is KAGVTQTPRYLIKTRGQQVTLSCSPISGHRSVSWYQQTPGQGLQFLFEYFSETQRNKGNFPGRFSGRQFSNSRSEMNVSTLELGDSALYLCASSLARGPEAFFGQGTRLTVV.

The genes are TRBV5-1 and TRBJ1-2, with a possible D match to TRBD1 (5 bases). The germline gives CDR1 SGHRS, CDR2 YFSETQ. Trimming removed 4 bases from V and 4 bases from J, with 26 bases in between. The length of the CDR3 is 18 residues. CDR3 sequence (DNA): TGCGCCAGCAGCCCCGGGGTTGAGCAGGGATTCTTGTCCTATGGCTACACCTTC. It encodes CASSPGVEQGFLSYGYTF.

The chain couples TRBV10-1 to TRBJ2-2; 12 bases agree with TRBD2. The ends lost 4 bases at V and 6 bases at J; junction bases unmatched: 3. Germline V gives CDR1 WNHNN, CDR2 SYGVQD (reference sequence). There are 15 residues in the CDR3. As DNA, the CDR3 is TGCGCCAGCAGTGCTAGCGGGAGGGCCGCCGGGGAGCTGTTTTTT. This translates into CASSASGRAAGELFF.

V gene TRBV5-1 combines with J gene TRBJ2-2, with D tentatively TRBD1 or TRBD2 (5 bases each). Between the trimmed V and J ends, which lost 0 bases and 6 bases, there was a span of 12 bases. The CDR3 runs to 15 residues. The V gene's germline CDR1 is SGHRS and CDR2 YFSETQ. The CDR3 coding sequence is TGCGCCAGCAGCTTGGACTGGCAGGGACCCGGGGAGCTGTTTTTT. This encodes CASSLDWQGPGELFF.

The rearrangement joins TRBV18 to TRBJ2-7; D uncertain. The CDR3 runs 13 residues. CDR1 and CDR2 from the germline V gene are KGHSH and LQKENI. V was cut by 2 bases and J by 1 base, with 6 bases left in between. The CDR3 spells CASSPGRSYEQYF. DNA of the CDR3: TGTGCCAGCTCACCAGGCAGGTCCTACGAGCAGTACTTC.

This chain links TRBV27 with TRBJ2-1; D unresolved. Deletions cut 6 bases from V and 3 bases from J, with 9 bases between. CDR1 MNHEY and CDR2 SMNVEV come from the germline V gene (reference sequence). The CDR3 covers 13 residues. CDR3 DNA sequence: TGTGCCAGCAGGCGTCAACTCTACAATGAGCAGTTCTTC. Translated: CASRRQLYNEQFF.